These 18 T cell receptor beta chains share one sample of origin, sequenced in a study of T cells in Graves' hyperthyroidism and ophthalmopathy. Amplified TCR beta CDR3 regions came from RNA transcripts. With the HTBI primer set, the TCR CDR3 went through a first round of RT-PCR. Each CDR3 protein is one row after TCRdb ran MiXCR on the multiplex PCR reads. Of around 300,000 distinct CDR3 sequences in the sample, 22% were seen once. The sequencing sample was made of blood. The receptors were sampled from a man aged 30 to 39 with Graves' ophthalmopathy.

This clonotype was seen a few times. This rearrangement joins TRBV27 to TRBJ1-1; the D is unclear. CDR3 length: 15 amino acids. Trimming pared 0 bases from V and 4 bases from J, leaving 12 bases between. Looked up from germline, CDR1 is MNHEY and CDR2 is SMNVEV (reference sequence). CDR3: CASSLSPGGGTEAFF. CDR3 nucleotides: TGTGCCAGCAGTTTATCCCCGGGTGGAGGCACTGAAGCTTTCTTT.

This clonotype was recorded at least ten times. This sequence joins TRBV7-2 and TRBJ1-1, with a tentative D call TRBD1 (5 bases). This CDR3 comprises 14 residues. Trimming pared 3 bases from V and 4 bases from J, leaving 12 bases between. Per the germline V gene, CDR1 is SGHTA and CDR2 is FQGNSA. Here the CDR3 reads CASSLMGGVTEAFF. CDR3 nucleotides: TGTGCCAGCAGCTTGATGGGGGGAGTCACTGAAGCTTTCTTT.

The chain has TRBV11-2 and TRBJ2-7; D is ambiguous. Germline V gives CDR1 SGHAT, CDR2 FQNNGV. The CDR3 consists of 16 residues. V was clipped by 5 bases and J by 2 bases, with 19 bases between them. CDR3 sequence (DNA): TGTGCCAGCAGCCCAACTCGTCCCATCCAAGCCTACGAGCAGTACTTC. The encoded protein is CASSPTRPIQAYEQYF.

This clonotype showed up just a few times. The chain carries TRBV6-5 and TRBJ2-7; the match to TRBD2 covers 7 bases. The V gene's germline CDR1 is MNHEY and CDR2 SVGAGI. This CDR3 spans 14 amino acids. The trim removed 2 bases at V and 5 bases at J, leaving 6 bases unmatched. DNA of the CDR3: TGTGCCAGCAGTTACCGCGGCGGGGGTGACGAGCAGTACTTC. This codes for CASSYRGGGDEQYF.

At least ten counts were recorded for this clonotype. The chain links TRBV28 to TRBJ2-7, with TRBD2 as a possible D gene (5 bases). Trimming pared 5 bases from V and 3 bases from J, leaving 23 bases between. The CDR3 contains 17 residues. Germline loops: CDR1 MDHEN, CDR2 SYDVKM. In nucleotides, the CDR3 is TGTGCCAGCAGTCACCCCCTGGGAGATACCCTCGGCTACGAGCAGTACTTC. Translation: CASSHPLGDTLGYEQYF.

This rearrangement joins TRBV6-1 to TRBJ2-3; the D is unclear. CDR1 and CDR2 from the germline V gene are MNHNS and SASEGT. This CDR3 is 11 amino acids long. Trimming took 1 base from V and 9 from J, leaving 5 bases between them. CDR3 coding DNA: TGTGCCAGCAGTGAAGGGGGAACGCAGTATTTT. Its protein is CASSEGGTQYF.

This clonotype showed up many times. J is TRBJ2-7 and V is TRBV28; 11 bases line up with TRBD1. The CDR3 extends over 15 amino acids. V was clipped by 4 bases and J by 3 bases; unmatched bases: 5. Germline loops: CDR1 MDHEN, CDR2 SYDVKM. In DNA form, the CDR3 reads TGTGCCAGCAGTTCCGCCGGGACAGGGGGCTACGAGCAGTACTTC. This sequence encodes CASSSAGTGGYEQYF.

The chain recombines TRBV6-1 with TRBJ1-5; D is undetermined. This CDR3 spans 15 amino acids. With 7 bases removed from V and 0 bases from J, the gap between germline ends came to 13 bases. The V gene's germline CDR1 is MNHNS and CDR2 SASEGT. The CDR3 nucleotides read TGTGCCAGCACCCGGACTGCCGATAGCAATCAGCCCCAGCATTTT. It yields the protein CASTRTADSNQPQHF.

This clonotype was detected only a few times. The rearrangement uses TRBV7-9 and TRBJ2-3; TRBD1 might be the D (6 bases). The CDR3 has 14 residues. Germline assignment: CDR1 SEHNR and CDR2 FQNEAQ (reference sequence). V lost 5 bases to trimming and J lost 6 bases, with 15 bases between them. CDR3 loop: CASSLNQGTDTQYF. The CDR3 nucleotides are TGTGCCAGCAGCCTAAATCAGGGGACCGATACGCAGTATTTT. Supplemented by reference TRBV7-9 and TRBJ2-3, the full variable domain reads DTGVSQNPRHKITKRGQNVTFRCDPISEHNRLYWYRQTLGQGPEFLTYFQNEAQLEKSRLLSDRFSAERPKGSFSTLEIQRTEQGDSAMYLCASSLNQGTDTQYFGPGTRLTVL.

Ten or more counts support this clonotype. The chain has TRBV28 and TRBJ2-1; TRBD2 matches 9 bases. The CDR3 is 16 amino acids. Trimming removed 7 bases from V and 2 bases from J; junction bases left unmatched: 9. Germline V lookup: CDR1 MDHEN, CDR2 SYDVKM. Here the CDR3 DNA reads TGTGCCAGCATTTCCGTAGCGGGAGCGGCCTACAATGAGCAGTTCTTC. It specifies CASISVAGAAYNEQFF.

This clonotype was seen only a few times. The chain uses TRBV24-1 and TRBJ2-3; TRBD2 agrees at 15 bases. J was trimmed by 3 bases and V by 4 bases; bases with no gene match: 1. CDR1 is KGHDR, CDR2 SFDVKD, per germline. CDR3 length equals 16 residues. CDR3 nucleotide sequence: TGTGCCACCAGTGACGGGACTAGCGGGAGGACAGATACGCAGTATTTT. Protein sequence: CATSDGTSGRTDTQYF.

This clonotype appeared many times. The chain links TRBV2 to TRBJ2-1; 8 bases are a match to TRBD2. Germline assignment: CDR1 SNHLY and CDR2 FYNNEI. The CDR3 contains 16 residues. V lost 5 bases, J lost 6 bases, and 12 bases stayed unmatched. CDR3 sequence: CASSRGIGRAVNEQFF. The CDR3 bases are TGTGCCAGCAGTAGGGGAATCGGGAGGGCCGTCAATGAGCAGTTCTTC.

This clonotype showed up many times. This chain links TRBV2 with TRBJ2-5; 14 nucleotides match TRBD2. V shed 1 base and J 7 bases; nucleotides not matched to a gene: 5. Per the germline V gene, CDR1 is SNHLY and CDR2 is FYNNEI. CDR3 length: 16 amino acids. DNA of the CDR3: TGTGCCAGCAGTGAAGAGACTAGCGGGAGGGTGGGGACCCAGTACTTC. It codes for CASSEETSGRVGTQYF.

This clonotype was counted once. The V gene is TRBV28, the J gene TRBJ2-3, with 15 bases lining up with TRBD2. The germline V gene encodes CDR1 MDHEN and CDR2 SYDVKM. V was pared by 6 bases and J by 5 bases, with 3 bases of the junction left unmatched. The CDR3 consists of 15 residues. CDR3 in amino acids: CASRGLAGGIDTQYF. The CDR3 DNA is TGTGCCAGCAGGGGACTAGCGGGAGGCATAGATACGCAGTATTTT.

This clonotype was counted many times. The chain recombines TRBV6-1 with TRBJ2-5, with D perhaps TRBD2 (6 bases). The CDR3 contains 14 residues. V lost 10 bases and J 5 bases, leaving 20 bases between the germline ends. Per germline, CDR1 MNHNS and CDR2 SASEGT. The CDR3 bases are TGTGCCACTCGAGGCCGGAGGGCCGGTGAGACCCAGTACTTC. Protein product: CATRGRRAGETQYF.

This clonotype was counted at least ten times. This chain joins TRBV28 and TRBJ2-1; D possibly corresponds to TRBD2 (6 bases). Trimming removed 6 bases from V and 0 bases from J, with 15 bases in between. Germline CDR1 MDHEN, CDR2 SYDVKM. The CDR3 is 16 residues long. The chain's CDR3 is CASRPLARSSYNEQFF. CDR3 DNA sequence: TGTGCCAGCAGGCCCCTAGCGAGAAGCTCCTACAATGAGCAGTTCTTC.

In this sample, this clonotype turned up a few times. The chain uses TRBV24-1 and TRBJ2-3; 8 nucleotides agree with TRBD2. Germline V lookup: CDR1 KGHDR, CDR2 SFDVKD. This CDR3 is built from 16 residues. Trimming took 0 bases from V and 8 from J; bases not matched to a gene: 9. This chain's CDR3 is CATSDLSGTSRGTQYF. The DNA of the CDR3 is TGTGCCACCAGTGATTTGTCCGGGACTAGTAGAGGTACGCAGTATTTT.

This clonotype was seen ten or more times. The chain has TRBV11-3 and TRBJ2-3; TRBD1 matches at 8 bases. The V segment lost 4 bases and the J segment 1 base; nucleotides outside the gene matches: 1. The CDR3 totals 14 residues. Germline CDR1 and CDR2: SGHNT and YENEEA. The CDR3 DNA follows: TGTGCCAGCAGCTGGGGACAGGGCACAGATACGCAGTATTTT. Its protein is CASSWGQGTDTQYF. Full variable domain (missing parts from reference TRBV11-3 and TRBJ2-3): EAGVVQSPRYKIIEKKQPVAFWCNPISGHNTLYWYLQNLGQGPELLIRYENEEAVDDSQLPKDRFSAERLKGVDSTLKIQPAELGDSAVYLCASSWGQGTDTQYFGPGTRLTVL.